The table lists the clone carrying this T cell receptor beta chain with a count of one. Its antigen is as yet unknown. Germline values: CDR1 SGHKS, CDR2 YYEKEE (reference sequence). Trimming took 0 bases from V and 4 from J; bases not matched to a gene: 6. The CDR3 extends over 15 amino acids. This sample was included in a study of cytomegalovirus exposure and HLA in healthy donors. The overall study: Unique TCR beta sequences numbering some 110 million came from 150 million to 200 million T cells in an earlier analysis. Of 398 genotyped donors, about 81% clustered with self-reported Caucasian donors. General study points: As was reported, the classifier diagnosed cytomegalovirus status with high specificity and sensitivity.

Primers included in the PCR were 60 Vbeta and 13 Jbeta primers. Only in-frame clones appear in the TCRdb table, and some are missing; sequencing was by immunoSEQ multiplex PCR. Seen here are more than 90,000 clones, 75% to 90% observed once, and the top ten hold 3% to 4%. The TCR sequence derives from a man aged 25-45 years in good health and CMV-seronegative. The chain is built from TRBV5-5 and TRBJ2-7, with 8 bases matching TRBD2. Sequencing was done on a sample of PBMCs. The CDR3 sequence is CASSLVRAGVYEQYF. The CDR3 bases are TGTGCCAGCAGCTTGGTTCGAGCGGGAGTTTACGAGCAGTACTTC. The full variable domain, its missing parts supplied by reference TRBV5-5 and TRBJ2-7, is DAGVTQSPTHLIKTRGQQVTLRCSPISGHKSVSWYQQVLGQGPQFIFQYYEKEERGRGNFPDRFSARQFPNYSSELNVNALLLGDSALYLCASSLVRAGVYEQYFGPGTRLTVT.